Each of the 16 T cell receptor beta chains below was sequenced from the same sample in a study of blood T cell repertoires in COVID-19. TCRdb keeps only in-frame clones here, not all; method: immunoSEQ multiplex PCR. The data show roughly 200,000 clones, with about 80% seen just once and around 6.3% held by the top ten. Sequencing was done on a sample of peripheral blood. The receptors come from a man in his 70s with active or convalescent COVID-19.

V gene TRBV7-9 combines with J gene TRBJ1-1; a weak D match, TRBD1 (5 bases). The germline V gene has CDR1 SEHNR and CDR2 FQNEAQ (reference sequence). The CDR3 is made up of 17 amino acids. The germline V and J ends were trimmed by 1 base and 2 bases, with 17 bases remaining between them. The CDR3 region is CASSLGGGTLYNTEAFF. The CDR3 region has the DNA TGTGCCAGCAGCTTAGGTGGGGGGACCTTATATAACACTGAAGCTTTCTTT.

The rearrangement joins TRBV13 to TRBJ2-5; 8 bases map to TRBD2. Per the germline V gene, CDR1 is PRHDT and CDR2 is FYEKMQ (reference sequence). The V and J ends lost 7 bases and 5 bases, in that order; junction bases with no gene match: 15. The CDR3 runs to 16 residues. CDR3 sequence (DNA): TGTGCCAGCACCTTTGGGGGTAGCGGGGAACCGGAGACCCAGTACTTC. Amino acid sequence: CASTFGGSGEPETQYF.

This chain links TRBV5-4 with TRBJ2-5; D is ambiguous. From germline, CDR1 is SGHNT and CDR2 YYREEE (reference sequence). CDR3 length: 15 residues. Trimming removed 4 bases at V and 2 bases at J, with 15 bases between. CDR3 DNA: TGTGCCAGCAGCACGGCTGGGCACTTACAAGAGACCCAGTACTTC. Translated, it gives CASSTAGHLQETQYF.

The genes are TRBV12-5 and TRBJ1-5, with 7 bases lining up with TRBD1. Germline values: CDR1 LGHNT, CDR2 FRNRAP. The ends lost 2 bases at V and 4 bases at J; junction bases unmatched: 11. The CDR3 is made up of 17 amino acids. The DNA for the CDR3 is TGTGCTAGTGGTTTGCCCGGGACAGCCGCTTCGAATCAGCCCCAGCATTTT. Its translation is CASGLPGTAASNQPQHF.

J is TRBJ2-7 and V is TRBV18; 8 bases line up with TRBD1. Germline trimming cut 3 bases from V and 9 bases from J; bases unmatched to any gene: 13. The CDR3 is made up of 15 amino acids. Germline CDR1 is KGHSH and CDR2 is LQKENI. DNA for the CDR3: TGTGCCAGCTCACCGGCCTCGCAGGGGGCTGGAGGGCAGTACTTC. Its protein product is CASSPASQGAGGQYF.

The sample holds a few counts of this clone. The CDR3 sequence is CASTYDSMGEKLFF. CDR3 coding DNA: TGTGCCAGCACTTATGACAGTATGGGTGAAAAACTGTTTTTT. The chain is built from TRBV2 and TRBJ1-4; the D gene is possibly TRBD1 (5 bases). Deletions cut 7 bases from V and 7 bases from J, with 16 bases between. Germline V gene lookup returns CDR1 SNHLY and CDR2 FYNNEI. The CDR3 loop spans 14 amino acids.

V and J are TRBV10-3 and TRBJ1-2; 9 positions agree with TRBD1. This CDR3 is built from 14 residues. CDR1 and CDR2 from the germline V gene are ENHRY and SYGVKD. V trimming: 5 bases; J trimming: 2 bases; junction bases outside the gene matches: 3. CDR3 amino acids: CAISPGQGNYGYTF. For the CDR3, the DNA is TGTGCCATCAGTCCGGGACAGGGCAACTATGGCTACACCTTC.

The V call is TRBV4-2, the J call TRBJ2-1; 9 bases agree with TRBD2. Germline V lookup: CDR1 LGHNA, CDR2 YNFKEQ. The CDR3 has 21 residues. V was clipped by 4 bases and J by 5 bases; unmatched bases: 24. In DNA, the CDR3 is TGTGCCAGCAGCCGGTTAGGGGTGTCAGAGAGCGGGAGGTCCCAGGACAATGAGCAGTTCTTC. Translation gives CASSRLGVSESGRSQDNEQFF.

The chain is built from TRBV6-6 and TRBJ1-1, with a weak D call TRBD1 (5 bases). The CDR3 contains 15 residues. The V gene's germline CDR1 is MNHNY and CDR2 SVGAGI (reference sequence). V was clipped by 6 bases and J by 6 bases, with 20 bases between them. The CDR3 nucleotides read TGTGCCAGCAGCCCCCCGACATCCGAAGGGGCTGAAGCTTTCTTT. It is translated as CASSPPTSEGAEAFF.

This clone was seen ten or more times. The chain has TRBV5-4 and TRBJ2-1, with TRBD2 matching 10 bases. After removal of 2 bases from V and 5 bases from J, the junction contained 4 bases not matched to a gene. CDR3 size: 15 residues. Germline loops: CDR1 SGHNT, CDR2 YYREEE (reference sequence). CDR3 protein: CASSFSGGLHNEQFF. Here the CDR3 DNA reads TGTGCCAGCAGCTTTAGCGGGGGGCTTCACAATGAGCAGTTCTTC.

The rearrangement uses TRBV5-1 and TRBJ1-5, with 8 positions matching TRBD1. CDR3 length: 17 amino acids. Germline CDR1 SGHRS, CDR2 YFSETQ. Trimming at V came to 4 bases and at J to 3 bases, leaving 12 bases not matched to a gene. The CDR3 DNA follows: TGCGCCAGCAGCCCTGGACAGGGTGGCGTATTCAATCAGCCCCAGCATTTT. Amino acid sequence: CASSPGQGGVFNQPQHF.

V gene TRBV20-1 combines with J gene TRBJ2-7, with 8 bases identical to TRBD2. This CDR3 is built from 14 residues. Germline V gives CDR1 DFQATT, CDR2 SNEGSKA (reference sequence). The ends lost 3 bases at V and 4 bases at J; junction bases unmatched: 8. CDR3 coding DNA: TGCAGTGCTAGTGGGCTAGCGGGTTTATACGAGCAGTACTTC. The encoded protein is CSASGLAGLYEQYF.

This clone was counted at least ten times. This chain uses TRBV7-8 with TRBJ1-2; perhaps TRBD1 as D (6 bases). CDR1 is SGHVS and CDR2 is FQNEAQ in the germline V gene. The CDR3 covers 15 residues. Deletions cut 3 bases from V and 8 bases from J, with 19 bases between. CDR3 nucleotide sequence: TGTGCCAGCAGCTTTAGCAGGGGTCCCATCGGAGGCTACACCTTC. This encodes CASSFSRGPIGGYTF.

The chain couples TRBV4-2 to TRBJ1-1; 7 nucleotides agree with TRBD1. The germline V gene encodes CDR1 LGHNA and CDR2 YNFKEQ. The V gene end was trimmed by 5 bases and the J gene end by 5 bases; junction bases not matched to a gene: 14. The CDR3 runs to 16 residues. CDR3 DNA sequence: TGTGCCAGCAGCTTATCTGGACAGGAGGCTACGACTGAAGCTTTCTTT. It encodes CASSLSGQEATTEAFF.

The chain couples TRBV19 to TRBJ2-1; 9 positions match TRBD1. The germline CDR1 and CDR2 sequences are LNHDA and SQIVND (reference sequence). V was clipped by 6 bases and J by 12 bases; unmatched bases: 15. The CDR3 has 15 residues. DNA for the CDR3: TGTGCCAGTAGGGGGGACAGGGAACGGTTCGGTGCGCAGTTCTTC. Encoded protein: CASRGDRERFGAQFF.

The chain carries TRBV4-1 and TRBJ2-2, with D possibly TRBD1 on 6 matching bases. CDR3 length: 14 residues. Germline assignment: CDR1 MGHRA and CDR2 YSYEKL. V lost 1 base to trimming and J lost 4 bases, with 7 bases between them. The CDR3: CASSQGQATGELFF. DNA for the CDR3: TGCGCCAGCAGCCAAGGACAGGCCACCGGGGAGCTGTTTTTT.